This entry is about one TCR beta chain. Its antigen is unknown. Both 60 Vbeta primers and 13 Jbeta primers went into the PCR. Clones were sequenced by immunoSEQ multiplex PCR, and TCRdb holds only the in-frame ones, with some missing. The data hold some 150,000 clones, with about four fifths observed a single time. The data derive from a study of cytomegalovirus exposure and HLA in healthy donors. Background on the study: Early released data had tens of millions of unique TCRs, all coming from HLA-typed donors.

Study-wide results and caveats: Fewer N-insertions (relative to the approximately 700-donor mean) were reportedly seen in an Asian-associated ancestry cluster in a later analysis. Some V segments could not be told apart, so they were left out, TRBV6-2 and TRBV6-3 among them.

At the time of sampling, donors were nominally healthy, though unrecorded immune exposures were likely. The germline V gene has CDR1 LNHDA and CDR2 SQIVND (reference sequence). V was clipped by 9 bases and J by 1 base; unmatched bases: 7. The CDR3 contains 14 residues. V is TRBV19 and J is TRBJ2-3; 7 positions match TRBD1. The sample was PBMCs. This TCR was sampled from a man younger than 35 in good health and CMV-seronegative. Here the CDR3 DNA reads TGTGCCAGCCAAACAGGGGTTGGCACAGATACGCAGTATTTT. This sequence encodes CASQTGVGTDTQYF.